This T cell receptor beta chain was sequenced in a study of T cell repertoires in cytomegalovirus infection. Study at large: TCR beta signatures that were public indicated CMV infection and matching HLA type.

With 8 bases clipped from V and 7 bases from J, the junction kept 16 bases outside the gene matches. CDR3 length: 17 amino acids. A remark on this clonotype: What it recognizes is unknown.

Overall study results and limits: Summed public TCR beta family frequency identified CMV carriers bearing the relevant HLA. Dominating the ex vivo response were HLA-C-restricted CMV-specific TCR beta clonotypes.

TCRdb redid the calling of the reads with MiXCR, one entry per CDR3 protein. The sample has about 680,000 distinct CDR3 sequences; about 24% are singletons. The chain couples TRBV5-3 to TRBJ1-6, with TRBD1 matching over 9 bases. TRBV5-3 is an open reading frame whose function is uncertain. Sequenced material: CD8+ T cells from PBMCs. The source is a human donor in good health (CMV status not recorded). Some clones in this sample may be carry-over from other donors' samples. CDR3 sequence reads: CASSPRWGDRVNSPLHF. The CDR3 DNA sequence: TGTGCCAGCAGCCCCCGGTGGGGGGACAGGGTAAATTCACCCCTCCACTTT.